These 20 T cell receptor beta chains were sequenced from one sample in a study of blood T cells in healthy people across ages. Primed by a sample-barcoded 5' primer and a J-beta primer mix, a second PCR proceeded for 7 to 11 cycles. One entry per CDR3 protein results from TCRdb running MiXCR on the 5' RACE reads. The repertoire includes about 840,000 distinct CDR3 sequences, 25% to 30% of them detected once, and approximately 10% sits in the top ten. The same specimen was also included in a second study, on T cells of mothers and their children.

Source material: blood. The source is a middle-aged woman in good health.

This clonotype showed up just a few times. The V gene is TRBV6-5, the J gene TRBJ1-4; possibly TRBD1 for D (6 bases). V lost 5 bases, J lost 4 bases, and 8 bases lay in between. This CDR3 comprises 13 residues. Germline V CDR1 and CDR2: MNHEY, SVGAGI. CDR3 DNA sequence: TGTGCCAGCAGTCGACAGGTTAATGAAAAACTGTTTTTT. It codes for CASSRQVNEKLFF.

This chain connects TRBV6-1 to TRBJ2-5; D might be TRBD1 or TRBD2, each matching 5 bases. Germline CDR1 and CDR2: MNHNS and SASEGT. The CDR3 covers 15 residues. Trimming pared 6 bases from V and 2 bases from J, leaving 16 bases between. The CDR3 DNA sequence: TGTGCCAGCAGCCCGGGACGGAGGATTCAAGAGACCCAGTACTTC. This sequence encodes CASSPGRRIQETQYF.

This clonotype was counted ten times or more. The chain's CDR3 is CASSLDRQGTLYNSPLHF. CDR3 in DNA: TGTGCCAGCAGCTTAGACCGACAGGGGACCCTTTATAATTCACCCCTCCACTTT. The rearrangement links TRBV7-2 to TRBJ1-6; 8 nucleotides line up with TRBD1. Germline values: CDR1 SGHTA, CDR2 FQGNSA. The CDR3 length is 18 residues. The trim removed 1 base at V and 4 bases at J, leaving 9 bases unmatched.

Note on this clonotype: It may be a read error: a sequence one base away is much more abundant. The V and J genes are TRBV7-2 and TRBJ2-3, with TRBD2 matching over 11 bases. After removal of 6 bases from V and 4 bases from J, the junction contained 9 bases not matched to a gene. Germline V CDR1 and CDR2: SGHTA, FQGNSA. The CDR3 sequence is 16 residues long. The DNA of the CDR3 is TGTGCCAGCAGGGAGACTAGCGGGGCTAACGCAGATACGCAGTATTTT. Translating it yields CASRETSGANADTQYF. Using reference TRBV7-2 and TRBJ2-3 for the parts outside the CDR3, the full variable domain is GAGVSQSPSNKVTEKGKDVELRCDPISGHTALYWYRQSLGQGLEFLIYFQGNSAPDKSGLPSDRFSAERTGGSVSTLTIQRTQQEDSAVYLCASRETSGANADTQYFGPGTRLTVL.

The chain employs TRBV12-3 or TRBV12-4 and TRBJ1-1, with D perhaps TRBD1 (5 bases). V lost 6 bases and J 1 base, leaving 15 bases between the germline ends. The CDR3 loop spans 15 amino acids. CDR3 in amino acids: CASSLKGYWNTEAFF. CDR3 coding DNA: TGTGCCAGCAGCCTGAAGGGGTACTGGAACACTGAAGCTTTCTTT.

J is TRBJ2-5 and V is TRBV29-1; D is tentatively TRBD1 or TRBD2 (5 bases each). The end of the DNA fits TRBJ2-7 better, so the J call may be wrong. CDR3 length equals 13 residues. The V gene's germline CDR1 is SQVTM and CDR2 ANQGSEA. For the CDR3, the DNA is TGCAGCGGGGCTTCCGGGACGCGCGACGAGCAGTACTTC. Its protein product is CSGASGTRDEQYF.

This chain connects TRBV7-8 to TRBJ2-1; the match to TRBD2 covers 7 bases. From germline, CDR1 is SGHVS and CDR2 FQNEAQ. The ends lost 5 bases at V and 4 bases at J; junction bases unmatched: 14. The CDR3 length is 17 residues. The chain's CDR3 is CASSPRYGGNPYNEQFF. The DNA of the CDR3 is TGTGCCAGCAGCCCCCGCTACGGGGGGAACCCTTACAATGAGCAGTTCTTC.

A note on this clonotype: At one end, the junction sequence differs from germline, possibly due to a read error. The genes are TRBV5-1 and TRBJ2-7; 10 bases align to TRBD1. The CDR3 consists of 14 residues. Germline V gives CDR1 SGHRS, CDR2 YFSETQ. CDR3 in amino acids: CTSSSGTGDYEQYF. DNA for the CDR3: TGCACCAGCAGCTCTGGGACAGGGGACTACGAGCAGTACTTC.

This chain connects TRBV5-8 to TRBJ2-6; 8 bases are shared with TRBD1. The CDR3 extends over 19 amino acids. CDR1 is SGHTS, CDR2 YDEGEE, per germline. With 5 bases clipped from V and 0 bases from J, the junction kept 13 bases outside the gene matches. CDR3 residues: CASSSYGAGGISGANVLTF. DNA for the CDR3: TGTGCCAGCAGTTCCTATGGGGCAGGGGGCATCTCTGGGGCCAACGTCCTGACTTTC.

This clonotype was counted ten times or more. CDR3 coding DNA: TGCAGTGCTGACGGGGGGGCCTATTACGAGCAGTACTTC. Translation gives CSADGGAYYEQYF. The genes are TRBV20-1 and TRBJ2-7; 8 nucleotides match TRBD2. CDR1 is DFQATT, CDR2 SNEGSKA, per germline (reference sequence). The length of the CDR3 is 13 residues. The V and J ends lost 5 bases and 4 bases, in that order; junction bases with no gene match: 7.

Points on this clonotype: The junction departs from germline at one end; a sequencing error may be responsible. The chain employs TRBV11-1 and TRBJ2-1; the D gene is possibly TRBD1 (6 bases). CDR1 is SGHAT and CDR2 is FQDESV in the germline V gene (reference sequence). The CDR3 is 15 residues long. The CDR3 sequence: CASSLTGSPLNEQFF. Written as DNA, the CDR3 is TGCGCCAGCAGCTTAACAGGGTCCCCTCTCAATGAGCAGTTCTTC.

A few counts support this clonotype. The chain carries TRBV5-6 and TRBJ1-6; 9 positions match TRBD1. CDR3 length: 15 amino acids. V shed 6 bases, J shed 6 bases, and the junction held 7 bases outside the gene matches. In germline, CDR1 is SGHDT, CDR2 YYEEEE. CDR3 nucleotide sequence: TGTGCCAGCACTTACCAGGGACAGGGTAATTCACCCCTCCACTTT. Its translation is CASTYQGQGNSPLHF.

The V and J genes are TRBV28 and TRBJ1-2; a possible D gene is TRBD1 (5 bases). V lost 8 bases, J lost 4 bases, and 20 bases lay in between. This CDR3 has 15 amino acids. Germline V lookup: CDR1 MDHEN, CDR2 SYDVKM. The CDR3 protein is CASAGAHASAYGYTF. The CDR3 nucleotides are TGTGCCAGCGCCGGGGCCCACGCGTCGGCCTATGGCTACACCTTC.

The chain has TRBV15 and TRBJ2-5, with unresolved D. V lost 3 bases and J lost 2, with 13 bases in between. CDR1 is LNHNV, CDR2 YYDKDF, per germline (reference sequence). This CDR3 region has 15 residues. CDR3 amino acids: CATSSPGVGQETQYF. The DNA for the CDR3 is TGTGCCACCAGCAGCCCTGGGGTAGGGCAAGAGACCCAGTACTTC.

This clonotype was detected many times. The gene calls are TRBV5-1 and TRBJ2-2, with D possibly matching TRBD2 (5 bases). Germline lookup yields CDR1 SGHRS and CDR2 YFSETQ. Trimming pared 0 bases from V and 3 bases from J, leaving 6 bases between. CDR3 length equals 14 residues. Here the CDR3 reads CASSLGADTGELFF. CDR3 coding DNA: TGCGCCAGCAGCTTGGGAGCGGACACCGGGGAGCTGTTTTTT.

The chain links TRBV28 to TRBJ2-1; weak D call: TRBD2 (6 bases). The germline V gene has CDR1 MDHEN and CDR2 SYDVKM. Trimming stripped 5 bases from V and 9 bases from J, with 20 bases between. This CDR3 is 15 amino acids long. In nucleotides, the CDR3 is TGTGCCAGCAGTCCCGGAGGAGGGAGAGTTACTGAGCAGTTCTTC. This codes for CASSPGGGRVTEQFF.

This chain links TRBV3-1 with TRBJ1-1; D unresolved. The germline V gene encodes CDR1 LGHDT and CDR2 YNNKEL (reference sequence). The ends were cut back, 2 bases at V and 7 bases at J, with 11 bases in the middle. This CDR3 region has 13 residues. This CDR3 reads CASSQLTGNEAFF. CDR3 nucleotides: TGTGCCAGCAGCCAACTCACGGGCAATGAAGCTTTCTTT.

This chain connects TRBV4-1 to TRBJ2-5; D ambiguous. Germline V lookup: CDR1 MGHRA, CDR2 YSYEKL. This CDR3 contains 16 residues. The V gene lost 1 base and the J gene lost 4 bases, with 16 bases spanning the gap. This CDR3 reads CASSQAPPGTGETQYF. CDR3 DNA: TGCGCCAGCAGCCAAGCGCCACCGGGCACGGGAGAGACCCAGTACTTC.

CDR3 sequence reads: CASSSDTGMGGYTF. The CDR3 DNA is TGTGCCAGCAGCTCGGATACAGGGATGGGAGGCTACACCTTC. V usage is TRBV11-2 and J usage is TRBJ1-2; D possibly corresponds to TRBD1 (6 bases). The CDR3 contains 14 residues. Germline CDR1 reads SGHAT; CDR2 reads FQNNGV. Trimming shortened V by 4 bases and J by 8 bases, and 17 bases separated the two germline ends.

V is TRBV18 and J is TRBJ2-7, with D possibly matching TRBD1 (6 bases). This CDR3 spans 13 amino acids. Germline CDR1 KGHSH, CDR2 LQKENI. Trimming took 5 bases from V and 2 from J, leaving 10 bases between them. CDR3 sequence (DNA): TGTGCCAGCTCAACTAGGGACACCTACGAGCAGTACTTC. It translates to CASSTRDTYEQYF.